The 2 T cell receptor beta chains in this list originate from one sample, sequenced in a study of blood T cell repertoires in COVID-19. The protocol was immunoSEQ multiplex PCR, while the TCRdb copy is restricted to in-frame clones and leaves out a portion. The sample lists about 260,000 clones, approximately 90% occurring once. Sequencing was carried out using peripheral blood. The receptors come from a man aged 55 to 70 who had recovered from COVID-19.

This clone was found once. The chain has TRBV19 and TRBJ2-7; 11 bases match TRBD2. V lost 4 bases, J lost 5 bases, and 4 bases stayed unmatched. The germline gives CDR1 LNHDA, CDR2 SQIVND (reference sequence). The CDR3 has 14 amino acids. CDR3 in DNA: TGTGCCAGTAGTACTAGCGGGGGGAGGGACGAGCAGTACTTC. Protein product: CASSTSGGRDEQYF. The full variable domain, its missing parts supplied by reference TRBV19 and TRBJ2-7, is DGGITQSPKYLFRKEGQNVTLSCEQNLNHDAMYWYRQDPGQGLRLIYYSQIVNDFQKGDIAEGYSVSREKKESFPLTVTSAQKNPTAFYLCASSTSGGRDEQYFGPGTRLTVT.

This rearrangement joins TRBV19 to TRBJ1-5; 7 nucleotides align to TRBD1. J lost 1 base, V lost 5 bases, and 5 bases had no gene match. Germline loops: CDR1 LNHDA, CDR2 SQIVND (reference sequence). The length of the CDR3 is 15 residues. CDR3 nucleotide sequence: TGTGCCAGTAGTCAGGAGGGGGCGAGCAATCAGCCCCAGCATTTT. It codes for CASSQEGASNQPQHF.